Listed here is a single TCR beta chain. This record belongs to a study of blood T cell repertoires in COVID-19. For the study at large: From T cells, B-cell-depleted T cells, or PBMCs came the material, which was cDNA or gDNA.

Only in-frame clones appear in the TCRdb table, and some are missing; sequencing was by immunoSEQ multiplex PCR. The repertoire holds 250,000 or so clones, with roughly 80% as singletons. V was shortened by 1 base and J by 5 bases, with 11 bases between the two germline ends. CDR3 length equals 14 residues. Germline V gene lookup returns CDR1 MGHRA and CDR2 YSYEKL. Participants were aged roughly 18 to 90 years, lived in around 25 US areas, and enrolled virtually. Cohorts were determined from participant-reported clinical history. The sequence came from a man aged 45-60 years who had recovered from COVID-19. Sequenced: PBMCs or T cells enriched from blood (not recorded which). The rearrangement uses TRBV4-1 and TRBJ2-5; TRBD2 might be the D (6 bases). In DNA form, the CDR3 reads TGCGCCAGCAGCCAAGCGGGCGGGGCGGAGACCCAGTACTTC. Translation: CASSQAGGAETQYF.